One sample yielded the 16 T cell receptor beta chains listed below, sequenced in a study of blood T cell repertoires in COVID-19. The method was immunoSEQ multiplex PCR; TCRdb's version includes in-frame clones alone and lacks a portion of them. The table lists roughly 160,000 clones, 85% to 95% of them singletons, with approximately 0.5% in the top ten. The sequenced sample was peripheral blood. Receptor source: a man between 50 and 59 years old with acute or convalescent COVID-19.

J is TRBJ2-2 and V is TRBV9, with D tentatively TRBD2 (6 bases). Trimming cost V 0 bases and J 0 bases, with 12 bases left between them. Looked up from germline, CDR1 is SGDLS and CDR2 is YYNGEE. This CDR3 is built from 17 residues. The CDR3 DNA reads as TGTGCCAGCAGCGTAGTGTCGGACTACCCGAACACCGGGGAGCTGTTTTTT. Its translation: CASSVVSDYPNTGELFF.

This chain connects TRBV3-1 (or the pseudogene TRBV3-2) to TRBJ1-2; D is perhaps TRBD1 (6 bases). CDR1 is LGHDT and CDR2 is YNNKEL in the germline V gene (reference sequence). V gave up 4 bases and J gave up 4 bases, with 16 bases separating them. There are 15 residues in the CDR3. The CDR3 nucleotides are TGTGCCAGCAGCCTAGCTGGACAGAAATTCTATGGCTACACCTTC. This codes for CASSLAGQKFYGYTF.

The rearrangement joins TRBV7-2 to TRBJ1-2; D remains ambiguous. The CDR3 is 16 residues long. V was trimmed by 5 bases and J by 1 base, leaving 17 bases between them. Germline V gives CDR1 SGHTA, CDR2 FQGNSA. CDR3 sequence: CASSRGVGSLNYGYTF. DNA of the CDR3: TGTGCCAGCAGCCGCGGGGTTGGCTCACTTAACTATGGCTACACCTTC.

This clone was counted once. The chain joins TRBV6-2 or TRBV6-3 to TRBJ1-5, with D possibly matching TRBD1 (6 bases). CDR1 and CDR2 from the germline V gene are MNHEY and SVGEGT. V was trimmed by 6 bases and J by 2 bases, leaving 17 bases between them. The CDR3 is 16 residues long. The CDR3 here is CASSSSGGGGNQPQHF. The CDR3 nucleotides read TGTGCCAGCAGCTCCTCGGGGGGCGGCGGCAATCAGCCCCAGCATTTT.

This chain connects TRBV2 to TRBJ2-1; TRBD2 aligns across 15 bases. Germline V gene data show CDR1 as SNHLY and CDR2 as FYNNEI. V lost 6 bases to trimming and J lost 8 bases; unmatched junction nucleotides: 8. The CDR3 extends over 16 amino acids. In DNA, the CDR3 is TGTGCCAGCAGAGGACTAGCGGGGGGGCCGATCGATGAGCAGTTCTTC. The encoded protein is CASRGLAGGPIDEQFF. The full variable domain, with the rest looked up from reference TRBV2 and TRBJ2-1, is EPEVTQTPSHQVTQMGQEVILRCVPISNHLYFYWYRQILGQKVEFLVSFYNNEISEKSEIFDDQFSVERPDGSNFTLKIRSTKLEDSAMYFCASRGLAGGPIDEQFFGPGTRLTVL.

The chain couples TRBV2 to TRBJ2-1; TRBD2 matches at 16 bases. V shed 3 bases, J shed 16 bases, and the junction held 9 bases outside the gene matches. The germline V gene encodes CDR1 SNHLY and CDR2 FYNNEI. This CDR3 is built from 15 residues. CDR3 sequence: CASSESGTSGGVRFF. As DNA, the CDR3 is TGTGCCAGCAGTGAGAGCGGGACTAGCGGGGGGGTACGATTCTTC.

The CDR3 sequence: CASSLQGIYGYTF. The CDR3 DNA is TGTGCCAGCAGTTTACAGGGAATCTATGGCTACACCTTC. The chain carries TRBV5-4 and TRBJ1-2; TRBD1 is a possible D gene (6 bases). The CDR3 has 13 amino acids. Trimming left V 5 bases short and J 4 bases short, with 12 bases between. Germline CDR1 reads SGHNT; CDR2 reads YYREEE (reference sequence).

The chain recombines TRBV6-6 with TRBJ2-5, with 9 bases identical to TRBD1. J lost 2 bases, V lost 5 bases, and 6 bases had no gene match. CDR1 and CDR2 from the germline V gene are MNHNY and SVGAGI (reference sequence). There are 15 residues in the CDR3. The CDR3 sequence is CASSDPTGGQETQYF. Written as DNA, the CDR3 is TGTGCCAGCAGTGATCCGACAGGGGGTCAAGAGACCCAGTACTTC.

V gene TRBV7-9 combines with J gene TRBJ2-1; D not certain. CDR1 is SEHNR and CDR2 is FQNEAQ in the germline V gene (reference sequence). CDR3 length: 12 residues. V lost 5 bases and J lost 7, with 9 bases in between. The chain's CDR3 is CASSPPGNEQFF. DNA of the CDR3: TGTGCCAGCAGCCCCCCGGGTAATGAGCAGTTCTTC.

V usage is TRBV18 and J usage is TRBJ2-3; the match to TRBD2 covers 9 bases. The CDR3 sequence is 15 residues long. V lost 1 base to trimming and J lost 4 bases; unmatched junction nucleotides: 3. Germline assignment: CDR1 KGHSH and CDR2 LQKENI. CDR3 residues: CASSPLAGGSDTQYF. The CDR3, as DNA: TGTGCCAGCTCACCACTTGCGGGGGGGTCAGATACGCAGTATTTT.

About this clone: The same CDR3 arises from other DNA sequences in this sample as well. The chain joins TRBV7-2 to TRBJ1-5; D ambiguous. The CDR3 contains 15 residues. Germline V gives CDR1 SGHTA, CDR2 FQGNSA. V shed 2 bases and J shed 4 bases, with 12 bases lying between them. The CDR3 here is CASSLYRGENQPQHF. The CDR3 region has the DNA TGTGCCAGCAGCTTATACCGGGGTGAGAATCAGCCCCAGCATTTT.

This rearrangement joins TRBV18 to TRBJ2-1; no reliable D call. Germline V gene data show CDR1 as KGHSH and CDR2 as LQKENI. V lost 0 bases to trimming and J lost 7 bases, with 7 bases between them. This CDR3 comprises 13 residues. The CDR3 spells CASSPPTLNEQFF. The DNA for the CDR3 is TGTGCCAGCTCACCACCGACACTTAATGAGCAGTTCTTC.

The chain links TRBV18 to TRBJ1-3; D gene ambiguous. The CDR3 consists of 16 residues. V was shortened by 3 bases and J by 0 bases, with 12 bases between the two germline ends. Looked up from germline, CDR1 is KGHSH and CDR2 is LQKENI. The CDR3: CASSPSAALSGNTIYF. The CDR3 bases are TGTGCCAGCTCACCGTCAGCGGCCCTCTCTGGAAACACCATATATTTT. Combining the CDR3 with reference TRBV18 and TRBJ1-3 gives the whole variable domain NAGVMQNPRHLVRRRGQEARLRCSPMKGHSHVYWYRQLPEEGLKFMVYLQKENIIDESGMPKERFSAEFPKEGPSILRIQQVVRGDSAAYFCASSPSAALSGNTIYFGEGSWLTVV.

J is TRBJ2-2 and V is TRBV19; TRBD2 matches at 12 bases. Germline V gives CDR1 LNHDA, CDR2 SQIVND (reference sequence). The CDR3 loop spans 17 amino acids. The junction had 6 bases not matched to a gene; V was cut back by 4 bases and J by 3 bases. DNA of the CDR3: TGTGCCAGTAGTACCGGACTAGCGGGGATCTACACCGGGGAGCTGTTTTTT. Its protein is CASSTGLAGIYTGELFF.

This chain links TRBV11-2 with TRBJ2-4; 7 bases line up with TRBD2. The CDR3 loop spans 14 amino acids. The V and J ends lost 3 bases and 8 bases, in that order; junction bases with no gene match: 7. Germline loops: CDR1 SGHAT, CDR2 FQNNGV. CDR3 in amino acids: CASSFDGRPDIQYF. The CDR3, as DNA: TGTGCCAGCAGCTTCGACGGGAGGCCGGACATTCAGTACTTC.

The V gene is TRBV5-6, the J gene TRBJ2-1; D may be TRBD1 (6 bases). Germline V gives CDR1 SGHDT, CDR2 YYEEEE. The CDR3 totals 12 residues. V lost 0 bases to trimming and J lost 10 bases, with 8 bases between them. The CDR3 DNA reads TGTGCCAGCAGCTTGGTGGACAGCGAGCAGTTCTTC. This sequence encodes CASSLVDSEQFF.